These T cell receptor beta chains were read from a single sample in a study of blood T cell repertoires in COVID-19. Libraries were prepared by immunoSEQ multiplex PCR; TCRdb keeps only in-frame clonotypes and omits some of them. This table holds 70,000 to 95,000 clones, 80% to 95% found once. Sequencing was carried out using peripheral blood. These receptors originate from a woman aged 60-75 years with active COVID-19. Both conserved end residues are part of each CDR3. The order of the fields is CDR3 protein, CDR3 DNA, clone size, J gene, CDR3 length, V gene, D gene. D genes are given only for firm matches. Clone size is stated in some rows and not others, as once, few, many or a class when expanded.

CDR3aa: CASSPYSGRDTDTQYF; CDR3nt: TGTGCCAGCAGCCCTTATAGCGGGAGGGACACAGATACGCAGTATTTT; abundance: .; j_gene: TRBJ2-3; len: 16; v_gene: TRBV6-4; d_gene: TRBD2
CDR3aa: CASSPRGQGRVGRETQYF; CDR3nt: TGTGCCAGCTCACCACGGGGACAGGGAAGGGTCGGACGAGAGACCCAGTACTTC; abundance: .; j_gene: TRBJ2-5; len: 18; v_gene: TRBV18; d_gene: TRBD1
CDR3aa: CASSPTRVSNQPQHF; CDR3nt: TGTGCCAGCTCACCAACTAGGGTTAGCAATCAGCCCCAGCATTTT; abundance: .; j_gene: TRBJ1-5; len: 15; v_gene: TRBV18; d_gene: .
CDR3aa: CASSVRQGAYSGELFF; CDR3nt: TGTGCCAGCAGCGTACGACAGGGGGCGTATTCCGGGGAGCTGTTTTTT; abundance: .; j_gene: TRBJ2-2; len: 16; v_gene: TRBV9; d_gene: TRBD1
CDR3aa: CASRRGFSGANVLTF; CDR3nt: TGTGCCAGCAGGCGGGGCTTCTCTGGGGCCAACGTCCTGACTTTC; abundance: .; j_gene: TRBJ2-6; len: 15; v_gene: TRBV28; d_gene: .
CDR3aa: CASSQVGGGEGGYGYTF; CDR3nt: TGCGCCAGCAGCCAAGTCGGTGGGGGCGAGGGTGGCTATGGCTACACCTTC; abundance: .; j_gene: TRBJ1-2; len: 17; v_gene: TRBV4-3; d_gene: .
CDR3aa: CASSLTTTSSYNEQFF; CDR3nt: TGCGCCAGCAGCTTGACCACCACCAGCTCCTACAATGAGCAGTTCTTC; abundance: .; j_gene: TRBJ2-1; len: 16; v_gene: TRBV5-1; d_gene: .
CDR3aa: CASSPGTGRDYGYTF; CDR3nt: TGTGCCAGCAGTCCCGGGACAGGGAGGGACTATGGCTACACCTTC; abundance: .; j_gene: TRBJ1-2; len: 15; v_gene: TRBV9; d_gene: TRBD1
CDR3aa: CASSLPASGRAGEQFF; CDR3nt: TGTGCCAGCAGCCTCCCGGCTAGCGGGAGAGCCGGCGAGCAGTTCTTC; abundance: .; j_gene: TRBJ2-1; len: 16; v_gene: TRBV13; d_gene: TRBD2
CDR3aa: CASSFNRGLGTEAFF; CDR3nt: TGTGCCAGCAGCTTTAACAGGGGTCTCGGCACTGAAGCTTTCTTT; abundance: once; j_gene: TRBJ1-1; len: 15; v_gene: TRBV13; d_gene: TRBD1
CDR3aa: CASTGFSNQPQHF; CDR3nt: TGTGCCAGCACCGGGTTTAGCAATCAGCCCCAGCATTTT; abundance: few; j_gene: TRBJ1-5; len: 13; v_gene: TRBV6-6; d_gene: .
CDR3aa: CASSPQTAEPQHF; CDR3nt: TGTGCCAGCAGCCCCCAAACTGCTGAGCCCCAGCATTTT; abundance: few; j_gene: TRBJ1-5; len: 13; v_gene: TRBV16; d_gene: .